This is a list of T cell receptor beta chains from one sample in a study of OX40 agonist ivuxolimab in advanced cancers. Assay: immunoSEQ multiplex PCR; the TCRdb copy retains only in-frame clones and omits some. The data hold 50,000 to 75,000 clones, with 85% to 90% observed a single time. Sequencing was performed on CD4+ or CD8+ T cells sorted from blood, taken in a trial of the OX40 agonist ivuxolimab. These receptors were collected from an adult with an advanced solid tumor such as melanoma, head and neck, liver or kidney cancer. The CDR3 runs from the conserved cysteine through the conserved F or W.

CDR3 length,V gene,J gene,CDR3 protein
14,TRBV5-6,TRBJ2-7,CASSLEGEHYEQYF
15,TRBV7-2,TRBJ1-4,CASSLGDRSGEKLFF
13,TRBV2,TRBJ2-2,CASSIRDLGELFF
13,TRBV28,TRBJ1-1,CASNPGTGTEAFF
14,TRBV28,TRBJ2-7,CASSLGTRDYEQYF
15,TRBV2,TRBJ2-1,CASSPIWDSNNEQFF
14,TRBV7-2,TRBJ2-5,CASSFQGNQETQYF
14,TRBV29-1,TRBJ2-1,CSVEDSGRAAEQFF
14,TRBV18,TRBJ2-1,CASSPGIGGMEEFF
14,TRBV2,TRBJ1-2,CASVTGPANYGYTF
14,TRBV10-3,TRBJ2-3,CATALAGARDTQYF
12,TRBV2,TRBJ1-5,CASQGAGQPQHF
14,TRBV6-4,TRBJ1-2,CASRRDSLNYGYTF
13,TRBV4-1,TRBJ2-7,CASSHLGVYEQYF
11,TRBV20-1,TRBJ1-3,CSAPAGNTIYF
14,TRBV5-6,TRBJ1-6,CASSMTGVSSPLHF
18,TRBV7-7,TRBJ2-5,CASSLEATSGGSQETQYF
14,TRBV10-3,TRBJ1-3,CAISESSYGYTIYF
16,TRBV19,TRBJ1-5,CASRYRGRNSNQPQHF
15,TRBV18,TRBJ2-7,CASSPTGQFGYEQYF
15,TRBV5-1,TRBJ1-1,CASSLGSRDNTEAFF
15,TRBV18,TRBJ1-1,CASSPELTGNTEAFF
16,TRBV21-1,TRBJ1-3,CASSKGIRESGNTIYF
12,TRBV10-3,TRBJ2-7,CAISPSRYEQYF
17,TRBV19,TRBJ2-5,CASSIDGPRQLQETQYF
13,TRBV14,TRBJ2-1,CASSQDWVGEQFF
12,TRBV7-7,TRBJ2-2,CASRPDYGELFF
15,TRBV4-1,TRBJ2-2,CASSQDTLLPGELFF
11,TRBV20-1,TRBJ1-2,CSAPFRAGYTF
13,TRBV18,TRBJ2-1,CASSGQGWGEQFF
15,TRBV2,TRBJ2-5,CASSVNRGPQETQYF
15,TRBV19,TRBJ2-1,CASSIDLDGYNEQFF
15,TRBV5-1,TRBJ2-1,CASSPTQPRYNEQFF
14,TRBV2,TRBJ2-7,CASSEGHYFYEQYF
17,TRBV5-1,TRBJ2-3,CASSLELAGTGTDTQYF
15,TRBV2,TRBJ1-3,CASSPRVGTGNTIYF
16,TRBV2,TRBJ1-3,CATSRTGSFSGNTIYF
14,TRBV4-3,TRBJ1-2,CASSQGGTGIGYTF
13,TRBV5-5,TRBJ1-2,CASSLEGNYGYTF
19,TRBV7-9,TRBJ2-1,CASRRQYRPGRSTYNEQFF
15,TRBV6-1,TRBJ1-4,CASVKSNALYEKLFF
15,TRBV7-9,TRBJ1-1,CASSLAGHENTEAFF
13,TRBV5-1,TRBJ1-1,CASSAGTNTEAFF
15,TRBV30,TRBJ2-1,CAWRIQGVRGNEQFF
15,TRBV29-1,TRBJ1-2,CSVGLSRGSGYGYTF
11,TRBV5-1,TRBJ2-7,CASSLDYEQYF
14,TRBV7-2,TRBJ1-3,CASSRTGSENTIYF
12,TRBV2,TRBJ2-7,CAGRGETYEQYF
14,TRBV11-3,TRBJ1-1,CASSKNGGNTEAFF